The clone carrying this TCR beta chain was observed at least ten times. The PBMCs were taken from around 9.1 ml of fresh peripheral blood. Per the germline V gene, CDR1 is SNHLY and CDR2 is FYNNEI. The V end lost 8 bases, the J end lost 3 bases, and 7 bases lay between the germline ends. The CDR3 has 11 amino acids. The data were obtained in a study of T cells in Graves' hyperthyroidism and ophthalmopathy. Template material for amplifying TCR beta CDR3 regions consisted of RNA transcripts. TCR CDR3 regions were first amplified by RT-PCR with HTBI primers. Each CDR3 protein gets one entry after TCRdb re-called the multiplex PCR reads with MiXCR. Among roughly 800,000 distinct CDR3 sequences, about 38% were seen once, and the ten largest hold 8.9%.

The rearrangement joins TRBV2 to TRBJ1-2; no clear D gene. The TCR originated in a young man with Graves' hyperthyroidism. Sample: blood. The CDR3 bases are TGTGCCAGCGCGAAGGACTATGGCTACACCTTC. Translating gives CASAKDYGYTF.